These 14 T cell receptor beta chains came from one sample sequenced in a study of T cells in Graves' hyperthyroidism and ophthalmopathy. Researchers amplified the TCR beta CDR3 regions from RNA transcripts. During a first-round RT-PCR of the TCR CDR3, the HTBI primer set was used. TCRdb recomputed calls from the multiplex PCR reads with MiXCR, one row per CDR3 protein. Of approximately 600,000 distinct CDR3 sequences in the sample, roughly 14% were seen once. Material: blood. Receptors originate from a woman aged 30 to 39 with Graves' hyperthyroidism that later progressed to Graves' ophthalmopathy.

This clonotype was seen more than once but under ten times. This chain connects TRBV19 to TRBJ1-1; no clear D gene. CDR3 length: 13 amino acids. V lost 3 bases and J 1 base, leaving 6 bases between the germline ends. Germline CDR1 reads LNHDA; CDR2 reads SQIVND (reference sequence). CDR3 coding DNA: TGTGCCAGTAGTATGACGAGGAACACTGAAGCTTTCTTT. Translated, it gives CASSMTRNTEAFF.

At least ten counts were recorded for this clonotype. V and J are TRBV4-1 and TRBJ1-2, with D unclear. V was shortened by 0 bases and J by 3 bases, with 5 bases between the two germline ends. Germline V gene data show CDR1 as MGHRA and CDR2 as YSYEKL. This CDR3 is 13 amino acids long. The CDR3 DNA is TGCGCCAGCAGCCAAGAGACGGACTATGGCTACACCTTC. Translated, it gives CASSQETDYGYTF.

This clonotype was observed many times. The chain uses TRBV28 and TRBJ1-1; no reliable D call. This CDR3 comprises 16 residues. Trimming cost V 3 bases and J 5 bases, with 19 bases left between them. CDR1 and CDR2 from the germline V gene are MDHEN and SYDVKM. The CDR3 DNA follows: TGTGCCAGCAGTTTGGGCACTGCTGGGCCTACAACTGAAGCTTTCTTT. As protein: CASSLGTAGPTTEAFF. Full variable domain (remainder filled in from reference TRBV28 and TRBJ1-1): DVKVTQSSRYLVKRTGEKVFLECVQDMDHENMFWYRQDPGLGLRLIYFSYDVKMKEKGDIPEGYSVSREKKERFSLILESASTNQTSMYLCASSLGTAGPTTEAFFGQGTRLTVV.

This clonotype was seen repeatedly, ten times or more. V usage is TRBV27 and J usage is TRBJ1-1, with 9 bases lining up with TRBD1. The CDR3 loop spans 14 amino acids. The V gene's germline CDR1 is MNHEY and CDR2 SMNVEV (reference sequence). V shed 8 bases, J shed 1 base, and the junction held 5 bases outside the gene matches. CDR3 sequence reads: CASLPGQGNTEAFF. The CDR3, as DNA: TGTGCCAGCCTTCCGGGACAGGGGAACACTGAAGCTTTCTTT.

In its sample, this clonotype was seen a few times. This chain joins TRBV4-2 and TRBJ2-7; D is uncertain. The V end was cut by 1 base, the J end by 7 bases, with 14 bases between. Looked up from germline, CDR1 is LGHNA and CDR2 is YNFKEQ. This CDR3 is built from 14 residues. The CDR3 here is CASSQGTPPWEQYF. The CDR3 DNA follows: TGTGCCAGCAGCCAAGGGACGCCTCCCTGGGAGCAGTACTTC.

The gene calls are TRBV3-1 and TRBJ2-2; no definite D call. V lost 0 bases to trimming and J lost 0 bases, with 14 bases between them. The CDR3 contains 18 residues. Germline lookup yields CDR1 LGHDT and CDR2 YNNKEL (reference sequence). CDR3 nucleotides: TGTGCCAGCAGCCAAGAAGGCTCAATTCCTGCGAACACCGGGGAGCTGTTTTTT. Protein sequence: CASSQEGSIPANTGELFF.

This clonotype was detected ten times or more. This chain joins TRBV11-1 and TRBJ2-2; D call uncertain. Germline V gene lookup returns CDR1 SGHAT and CDR2 FQDESV (reference sequence). The CDR3 is 15 residues long. Trimming shortened V by 1 base and J by 1 base, and 7 bases separated the two germline ends. CDR3 coding DNA: TGTGCCAGCAGCTTAGTCGGCCTGAACACCGGGGAGCTGTTTTTT. Its translation: CASSLVGLNTGELFF.

V gene TRBV6-1 combines with J gene TRBJ2-7, with 7 positions matching TRBD1. The junction had 7 bases not matched to a gene; V was cut back by 5 bases and J by 6 bases. Per the germline V gene, CDR1 is MNHNS and CDR2 is SASEGT. This CDR3 comprises 13 residues. CDR3 bases: TGTGCCAGCAGTCCGGGACAGTCTCCCGAGCAGTACTTC. Amino acid sequence: CASSPGQSPEQYF.

The chain couples TRBV27 to TRBJ2-3; 7 bases match TRBD1. This CDR3 spans 12 amino acids. CDR1 and CDR2 from the germline V gene are MNHEY and SMNVEV (reference sequence). Trimming took 4 bases from V and 6 from J; bases not matched to a gene: 1. CDR3 sequence reads: CASSSRGDTQYF. CDR3 bases: TGTGCCAGCAGTTCCAGGGGGGATACGCAGTATTTT.

The rearrangement links TRBV7-2 to TRBJ2-5; the D gene is possibly TRBD2 (7 bases). CDR3 length equals 15 residues. CDR1 and CDR2 from the germline V gene are SGHTA and FQGNSA. The V gene lost 4 bases and the J gene lost 4 bases, with 16 bases spanning the gap. CDR3 region: CASSWGRGARETQYF. The CDR3 nucleotides read TGTGCCAGCAGCTGGGGACGGGGGGCGAGAGAGACCCAGTACTTC.

This clonotype was seen repeatedly, ten times or more. This chain uses TRBV9 with TRBJ1-1, with 9 bases that match TRBD1. Germline V CDR1 and CDR2: SGDLS, YYNGEE. After removal of 4 bases from V and 4 bases from J, the junction contained 14 bases not matched to a gene. The CDR3 is 17 residues long. The CDR3 DNA is TGTGCCAGCAGCATCGACACGGACAGGGGCGGGTTCACTGAAGCTTTCTTT. Translating it yields CASSIDTDRGGFTEAFF.

This clonotype was seen repeatedly, ten times or more. At one boundary the junction diverges from the germline segment, which might be a read error. The rearrangement joins TRBV12-3 or TRBV12-4 to TRBJ1-2; tentative D call: TRBD1 (6 bases). The CDR3 runs 13 residues. DNA of the CDR3: TGTGCCAGCAGCTTAGCAGGGGACTATGGCTACACCTTC. The encoded protein is CASSLAGDYGYTF.

This clonotype was seen many times. The J gene is TRBJ2-7, the V gene TRBV7-2; D gene uncertain. This CDR3 comprises 13 residues. Germline V lookup: CDR1 SGHTA, CDR2 FQGNSA. Trimming stripped 0 bases from V and 6 bases from J, with 9 bases between. The CDR3 here is CASSLAVVSEQYF. In DNA, the CDR3 is TGTGCCAGCAGCTTAGCTGTGGTCTCCGAGCAGTACTTC.

This clonotype was seen many times. The gene calls are TRBV6-5 and TRBJ1-2, with D unresolved. Germline values: CDR1 MNHEY, CDR2 SVGAGI. The CDR3 loop spans 13 amino acids. The ends were cut back, 0 bases at V and 2 bases at J, with 4 bases in the middle. Here the CDR3 DNA reads TGTGCCAGCAGTTACTCGACCAACTATGGCTACACCTTC. This codes for CASSYSTNYGYTF.